What follows are 18 T cell receptor beta chains derived from one specimen sequenced in a study of cytomegalovirus exposure and HLA in healthy donors. The PCR used 60 Vbeta and 13 Jbeta primers. Data came from immunoSEQ multiplex PCR; TCRdb stores just in-frame clones and leaves some out. The table includes roughly 130,000 clones, 74% detected once. Sequencing used PBMCs. All receptors come from a woman in her forties or fifties in good health and CMV-seropositive.

The chain combines TRBV9 with TRBJ2-6; D may be TRBD1 (6 bases). The CDR3 has 16 amino acids. The V gene lost 3 bases and the J gene lost 2 bases, with 12 bases spanning the gap. The V gene's germline CDR1 is SGDLS and CDR2 YYNGEE. The CDR3 is CASSEHRATGANVLTF. The CDR3 region has the DNA TGTGCCAGCAGCGAACACAGGGCTACTGGGGCCAACGTCCTGACTTTC.

The CDR3 loop is CASSGLGLAGDNNEQFF. In nucleotides, the CDR3 is TGTGCCAGCTCTGGCTTGGGACTAGCGGGAGACAACAATGAGCAGTTCTTC. The rearrangement links TRBV7-9 to TRBJ2-1, with 14 bases aligning to TRBD2. V lost 8 bases and J lost 5; bases outside the gene matches: 11. There are 17 residues in the CDR3. CDR1 SEHNR and CDR2 FQNEAQ come from the germline V gene (reference sequence).

Points on this clone: Its ends do not fully match the called genes, so a read error is possible. J is TRBJ2-3 and V is TRBV10-3; D is possibly TRBD2 (7 bases). The length of the CDR3 is 9 residues. CDR1 ENHRY and CDR2 SYGVKD come from the germline V gene. CDR3 nucleotide sequence: TGTGCCATCAGTGAGAGGGGGGGTTTT. It yields the protein CAISERGGF.

CDR3 region: CASSYSEGPQHF. The DNA for the CDR3 is TGTGCCAGCAGTTACTCGGAGGGGCCCCAGCATTTT. This rearrangement joins TRBV6-5 to TRBJ1-5; D gene uncertain. Germline assignment: CDR1 MNHEY and CDR2 SVGAGI. V gave up 0 bases and J gave up 9 bases, with 6 bases separating them. The CDR3 extends over 12 amino acids.

J is TRBJ1-4 and V is TRBV7-9; D remains ambiguous. Germline lookup yields CDR1 SEHNR and CDR2 FQNEAQ (reference sequence). The V gene lost 1 base and the J gene lost 8 bases, with 8 bases spanning the gap. This CDR3 comprises 13 residues. The CDR3 here is CASSLDSFEKLFF. CDR3 bases: TGTGCCAGCAGCTTAGACTCTTTCGAAAAACTGTTTTTT.

This chain links TRBV27 with TRBJ1-5; TRBD1 might be the D (5 bases). With 10 bases removed from V and 5 bases from J, the gap between germline ends came to 12 bases. In germline, CDR1 is MNHEY, CDR2 SMNVEV (reference sequence). This CDR3 contains 12 residues. The CDR3 DNA follows: TGTGCCATCGGGAGAGGGGATCAGCCCCAGCATTTT. Translated, it gives CAIGRGDQPQHF.

There are a few counts of this clone. The chain uses TRBV7-6 and TRBJ1-2; 10 bases map to TRBD1. The CDR3 is 16 residues long. Germline CDR1 is SGHVS and CDR2 is FNYEAQ. V dropped 4 bases and J dropped 4; count of bases not matched to a gene: 9. The DNA for the CDR3 is TGTGCCAGCAGCTCGGGGGGGACAGGGGTGCCCTATGGCTACACCTTC. Protein sequence: CASSSGGTGVPYGYTF.

V is TRBV6-5 and J is TRBJ2-2, with D perhaps TRBD2 (6 bases). The CDR3 length is 16 residues. In germline, CDR1 is MNHEY, CDR2 SVGAGI. Trimming cost V 2 bases and J 4 bases, with 14 bases left between them. The DNA for the CDR3 is TGTGCCAGCAGTTACGGGGTGAGCGGGCTCACCGGGGAGCTGTTTTTT. This sequence encodes CASSYGVSGLTGELFF.

In its sample, this clone was seen a few times. V gene TRBV15 combines with J gene TRBJ2-3, with TRBD1 matching over 7 bases. V lost 6 bases, J lost 1 base, and 7 bases stayed unmatched. The CDR3 covers 15 residues. The germline V gene encodes CDR1 LNHNV and CDR2 YYDKDF (reference sequence). This chain's CDR3 is CATSPRGLGTDTQYF. Written as DNA, the CDR3 is TGTGCCACCAGTCCCAGGGGGTTGGGCACAGATACGCAGTATTTT.

The V and J genes are TRBV19 and TRBJ1-1; no clear D gene. The CDR3 contains 14 residues. The germline V and J ends were trimmed by 6 bases and 1 base, with 12 bases remaining between them. Germline-derived CDR1 and CDR2 are LNHDA and SQIVND (reference sequence). The CDR3 sequence: CASSPILRNTEAFF. DNA for the CDR3: TGTGCCAGTAGCCCGATTTTGAGGAACACTGAAGCTTTCTTT.

This chain joins TRBV27 and TRBJ1-4, with 8 nucleotides matching TRBD1. J was trimmed by 2 bases and V by 2 bases; bases with no gene match: 10. This CDR3 comprises 18 residues. Per germline, CDR1 MNHEY and CDR2 SMNVEV (reference sequence). CDR3 bases: TGTGCCAGCAGTTTAATGGGGACAGGAGCCCATACTAATGAAAAACTGTTTTTT. The encoded protein is CASSLMGTGAHTNEKLFF.

The chain couples TRBV30 to TRBJ1-6; D is possibly TRBD1 (6 bases). Looked up from germline, CDR1 is GTSNPN and CDR2 is SVGIG (reference sequence). V was shortened by 2 bases and J by 6 bases, with 11 bases between the two germline ends. The CDR3 spans 14 residues. CDR3 DNA: TGTGCCTGGAGTCCTGGACAGATTAATTCACCCCTCCACTTT. Translating gives CAWSPGQINSPLHF.

V is TRBV2 and J is TRBJ1-6, with 9 bases matching TRBD1. Trimming cost V 7 bases and J 7 bases; bases outside gene matches: 5. Germline V gene sequence: CDR1 SNHLY, CDR2 FYNNEI. The CDR3 has 14 amino acids. CDR3 nucleotides: TGTGCCAGCACTCCGACAGGGGGAAATTCACCCCTCCACTTT. It encodes CASTPTGGNSPLHF. Looking up the rest from reference TRBV2 and TRBJ1-6 gives the full variable domain: EPEVTQTPSHQVTQMGQEVILRCVPISNHLYFYWYRQILGQKVEFLVSFYNNEISEKSEIFDDQFSVERPDGSNFTLKIRSTKLEDSAMYFCASTPTGGNSPLHFGNGTRLTVT.

The genes are TRBV2 and TRBJ2-7; 8 bases agree with TRBD1. Germline assignment: CDR1 SNHLY and CDR2 FYNNEI. J gave up 3 bases and V 6 bases, and 7 bases lay outside the gene matches. CDR3 length: 14 residues. The CDR3 DNA sequence: TGTGCCAGCAGGGATGGGACAGGTCTCTACGAGCAGTACTTC. This sequence encodes CASRDGTGLYEQYF.

J is TRBJ1-4 and V is TRBV11-3, with D maybe TRBD1 (5 bases). Germline CDR1 SGHNT, CDR2 YENEEA. The CDR3 runs 14 residues. Trimming removed 8 bases at V and 8 bases at J, with 18 bases between. This CDR3 is CASASGRSEEKLFF. CDR3 coding DNA: TGTGCCAGCGCATCAGGGCGGTCGGAGGAAAAACTGTTTTTT.

The chain has TRBV25-1 and TRBJ2-5; 7 positions agree with TRBD1. The germline V gene encodes CDR1 MGHDK and CDR2 SYGVNS. The length of the CDR3 is 12 residues. J was trimmed by 11 bases and V by 5 bases; bases with no gene match: 8. This CDR3 is CASSSGGWEQYF. The CDR3 bases are TGTGCCAGCAGTTCAGGGGGTTGGGAGCAGTACTTC.

This chain connects TRBV6-5 to TRBJ2-1; 8 bases are shared with TRBD2. J lost 6 bases, V lost 2 bases, and 6 bases had no gene match. Germline V gene lookup returns CDR1 MNHEY and CDR2 SVGAGI. CDR3 size: 15 residues. The CDR3 sequence: CASSYTAGATNEQFF. DNA for the CDR3: TGTGCCAGCAGTTACACAGCGGGGGCGACCAATGAGCAGTTCTTC.

The rearrangement links TRBV5-4 to TRBJ2-7; D might be TRBD1 (5 bases). Germline CDR1 is SGHNT and CDR2 is YYREEE (reference sequence). This CDR3 region has 15 residues. The V end lost 1 base, the J end lost 0 bases, and 11 bases lay between the germline ends. The CDR3 nucleotides read TGTGCCAGCAGCTTGTCACAGGCCCCCTCCTACGAGCAGTACTTC. It is translated as CASSLSQAPSYEQYF.